This is a list of T cell receptor beta chains from one sample in a study of blood T cell repertoires in COVID-19. Repertoires were generated with immunoSEQ multiplex PCR, while TCRdb's copy carries only in-frame clones and drops some. The sample lists approximately 220,000 clones; 83% were seen once. The sequenced sample consisted of peripheral blood. These TCRs come from a woman aged 40 to 49 with active or convalescent COVID-19. Each CDR3 is given with its conserved first and last residue. The D gene is left open where the match is weak. Clone sizes are given selectively: once, few, many, or a class where the clone is expanded.

size,J,D,V,CDR3,DNA
NA,TRBJ1-2,TRBD1,TRBV9,CASSVDRDLHGYTF,TGTGCCAGCAGCGTGGACAGGGACCTACATGGCTACACCTTC
NA,TRBJ2-5,NA,TRBV2,CASSVGVSETQYF,TGTGCCAGCAGTGTAGGGGTTTCGGAGACCCAGTACTTC
few,TRBJ1-4,TRBD1,TRBV24-1,CATSDPGTGADEKLFF,TGTGCCACCAGTGACCCAGGGACAGGGGCGGATGAAAAACTGTTTTTT
NA,TRBJ2-2,NA,TRBV6-5,CASRDTNTGELFF,TGTGCCAGCAGGGACACGAACACCGGGGAGCTGTTTTTT
few,TRBJ2-2,NA,TRBV7-2,CASSFLANRGTGELFF,TGTGCCAGCAGCTTCTTAGCGAATAGAGGGACCGGGGAGCTGTTTTTT
once,TRBJ2-7,NA,TRBV6-4,CANNGEQYF,TGTGCCAATAACGGGGAGCAGTACTTC
NA,TRBJ1-6,TRBD1,TRBV24-1,CAIRTGTANSPLHF,TGTGCCATCCGAACCGGGACAGCAAATTCACCCCTCCACTTT
NA,TRBJ2-2,TRBD1,TRBV5-1,CASSLGQGLGTGELFF,TGCGCCAGCAGCTTGGGACAGGGATTGGGCACTGGGGAGCTGTTTTTT
NA,TRBJ1-1,NA,TRBV27,CASSLPEGTEAFF,TGTGCCAGCAGTTTGCCCGAGGGCACTGAAGCTTTCTTT
NA,TRBJ2-1,TRBD2,TRBV24-1,CATSDPSGRDNDEQFF,TGTGCCACCAGTGATCCTAGCGGGAGGGATAATGATGAGCAGTTCTTC
NA,TRBJ1-2,NA,TRBV11-3,CASSLGSAGAEGYTF,TGTGCCAGCAGCCTAGGGTCCGCAGGGGCGGAAGGCTACACCTTC
NA,TRBJ2-7,NA,TRBV12-3/TRBV12-4,CASSSTAHYEQYF,TGTGCCAGCAGTTCGACAGCTCACTACGAGCAGTACTTC
NA,TRBJ2-3,NA,TRBV7-9,CASSLDSGTDTQYF,TGTGCCAGCAGCTTAGATTCTGGCACAGATACGCAGTATTTT
NA,TRBJ2-7,TRBD1,TRBV5-1,CASRGDSSYEQYF,TGCGCCAGCAGGGGGGACAGCTCCTACGAGCAGTACTTC
NA,TRBJ2-3,TRBD2,TRBV24-1,CATSEGLAPDTQYF,TGTGCCACCAGTGAGGGACTAGCGCCAGATACGCAGTATTTT
NA,TRBJ2-3,TRBD1,TRBV19,CATKQGASTDTQYF,TGTGCCACTAAACAGGGGGCCTCCACAGATACGCAGTATTTT
NA,TRBJ2-6,NA,TRBV9,CASSVEWRPYSGANVLTF,TGTGCCAGCAGCGTAGAATGGAGACCCTACTCCGGGGCCAACGTCCTGACTTTC
NA,TRBJ2-3,NA,TRBV28,CASTIQGFLSTDTQYF,TGTGCCAGCACCATCCAGGGGTTTCTCAGCACAGATACGCAGTATTTT